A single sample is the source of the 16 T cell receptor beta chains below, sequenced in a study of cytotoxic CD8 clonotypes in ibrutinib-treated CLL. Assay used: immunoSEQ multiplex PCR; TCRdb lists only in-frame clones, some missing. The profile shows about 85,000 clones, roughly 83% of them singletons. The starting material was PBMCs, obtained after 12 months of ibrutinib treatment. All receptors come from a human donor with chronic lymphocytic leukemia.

The CDR3 coding sequence is TGCGCCAGCAGCTACGGACGGAGGAATGAGCAGTTCTTC. This translates into CASSYGRRNEQFF. The chain is built from TRBV5-1 and TRBJ2-1, with D possibly matching TRBD2 (5 bases). This CDR3 is 13 amino acids long. The V and J ends lost 3 bases and 7 bases respectively, with 11 bases between them. Germline V CDR1 and CDR2: SGHRS, YFSETQ.

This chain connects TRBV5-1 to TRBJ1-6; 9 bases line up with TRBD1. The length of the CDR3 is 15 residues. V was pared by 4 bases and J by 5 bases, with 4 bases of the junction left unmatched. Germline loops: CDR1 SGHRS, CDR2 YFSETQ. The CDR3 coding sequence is TGCGCCAGCAGCCCCGGGACAGGGAATAATTCACCCCTCCACTTT. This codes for CASSPGTGNNSPLHF.

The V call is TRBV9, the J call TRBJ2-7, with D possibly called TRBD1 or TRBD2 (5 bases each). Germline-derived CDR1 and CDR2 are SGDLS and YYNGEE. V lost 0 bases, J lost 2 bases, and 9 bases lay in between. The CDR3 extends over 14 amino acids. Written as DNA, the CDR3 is TGTGCCAGCAGCGTAGGGGACCCCACCTACGAGCAGTACTTC. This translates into CASSVGDPTYEQYF.

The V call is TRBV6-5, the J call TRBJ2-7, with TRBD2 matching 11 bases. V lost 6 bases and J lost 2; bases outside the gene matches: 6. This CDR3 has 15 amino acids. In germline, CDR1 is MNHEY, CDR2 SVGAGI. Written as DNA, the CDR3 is TGTGCCAGCAGCTCCACTAGCGGGAGCGCCTACGAGCAGTACTTC. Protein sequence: CASSSTSGSAYEQYF.

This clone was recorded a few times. The CDR3 DNA sequence: TGTGCCAGCAGCTTAGAGGCAGGGGCCGAACAAGAGACCCAGTACTTC. This sequence encodes CASSLEAGAEQETQYF. The chain has TRBV13 and TRBJ2-5, with D tentatively TRBD1 (6 bases). Germline CDR1 and CDR2: PRHDT and FYEKMQ (reference sequence). CDR3 size: 16 residues. Trimming stripped 1 base from V and 2 bases from J, with 14 bases between.

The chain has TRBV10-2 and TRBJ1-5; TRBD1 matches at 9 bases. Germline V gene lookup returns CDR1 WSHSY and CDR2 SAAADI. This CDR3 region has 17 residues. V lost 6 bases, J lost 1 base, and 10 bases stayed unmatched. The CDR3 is CASSPGTGIISNQPQHF. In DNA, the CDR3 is TGCGCCAGCAGCCCCGGGACAGGGATTATCAGCAATCAGCCCCAGCATTTT.

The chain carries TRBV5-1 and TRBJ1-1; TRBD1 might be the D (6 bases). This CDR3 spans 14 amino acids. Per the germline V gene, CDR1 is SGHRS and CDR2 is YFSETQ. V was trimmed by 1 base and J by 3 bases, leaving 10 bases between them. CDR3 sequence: CASSLQGSYTEAFF. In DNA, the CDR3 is TGCGCCAGCAGCTTGCAGGGGAGTTACACTGAAGCTTTCTTT.

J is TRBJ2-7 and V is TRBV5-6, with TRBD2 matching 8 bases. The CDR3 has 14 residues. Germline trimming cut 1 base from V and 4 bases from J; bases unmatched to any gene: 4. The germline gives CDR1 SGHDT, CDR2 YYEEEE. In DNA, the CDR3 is TGTGCCAGCAGCTTGCGGGAGGGCCAGTACGAGCAGTACTTC. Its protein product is CASSLREGQYEQYF.

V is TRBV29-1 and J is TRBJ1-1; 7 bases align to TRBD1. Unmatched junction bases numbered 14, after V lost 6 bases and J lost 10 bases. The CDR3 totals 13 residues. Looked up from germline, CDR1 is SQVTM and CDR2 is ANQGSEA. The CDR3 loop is CSVRGGQGVRAFF. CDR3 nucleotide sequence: TGCAGCGTCCGCGGGGGGCAGGGGGTTCGAGCTTTCTTT.

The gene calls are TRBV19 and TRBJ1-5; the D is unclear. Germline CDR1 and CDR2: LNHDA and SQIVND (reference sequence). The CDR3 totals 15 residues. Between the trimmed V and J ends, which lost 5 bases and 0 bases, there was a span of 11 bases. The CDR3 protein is CASSRTRGSNQPQHF. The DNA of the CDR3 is TGTGCCAGTAGTCGAACGCGCGGTAGCAATCAGCCCCAGCATTTT.

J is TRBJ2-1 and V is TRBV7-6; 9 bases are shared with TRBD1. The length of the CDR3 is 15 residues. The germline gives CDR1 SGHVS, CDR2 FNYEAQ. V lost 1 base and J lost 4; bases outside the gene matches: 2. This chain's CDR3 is CASSLVGQGYNEQFF. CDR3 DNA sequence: TGTGCCAGCAGCTTAGTAGGACAGGGGTACAATGAGCAGTTCTTC.

In DNA, the CDR3 is TGTGCCAGCCCGACAGGGCCCGGATTCTACGAGCAGTACTTC. The encoded protein is CASPTGPGFYEQYF. J is TRBJ2-7 and V is TRBV14, with 7 bases identical to TRBD1. Germline CDR1 reads SGHDN; CDR2 reads FVKESK. The CDR3 spans 14 residues. V trimming: 8 bases; J trimming: 3 bases; junction bases outside the gene matches: 10.

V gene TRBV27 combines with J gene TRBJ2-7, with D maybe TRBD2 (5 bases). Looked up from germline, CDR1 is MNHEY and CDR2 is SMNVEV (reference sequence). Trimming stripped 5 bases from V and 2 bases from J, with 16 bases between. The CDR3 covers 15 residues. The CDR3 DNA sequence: TGTGCCAGCAGTGAAGCGGCGGGTAGCCCCTACGAGCAGTACTTC. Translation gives CASSEAAGSPYEQYF.

DNA for the CDR3: TGCGCCAGCAGCGCCCCCCGGGACAGGGAAGCTTTCTTT. It specifies CASSAPRDREAFF. The V and J genes are TRBV5-1 and TRBJ1-1, with TRBD1 matching over 8 bases. In germline, CDR1 is SGHRS, CDR2 YFSETQ. V lost 4 bases, J lost 8 bases, and 7 bases stayed unmatched. The CDR3 covers 13 residues.

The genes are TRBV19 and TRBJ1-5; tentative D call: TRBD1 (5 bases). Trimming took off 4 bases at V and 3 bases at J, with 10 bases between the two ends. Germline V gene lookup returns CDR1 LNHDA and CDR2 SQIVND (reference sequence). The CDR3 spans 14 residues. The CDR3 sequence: CASSTGRDNQPQHF. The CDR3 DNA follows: TGTGCCAGTAGTACGGGACGGGACAATCAGCCCCAGCATTTT.

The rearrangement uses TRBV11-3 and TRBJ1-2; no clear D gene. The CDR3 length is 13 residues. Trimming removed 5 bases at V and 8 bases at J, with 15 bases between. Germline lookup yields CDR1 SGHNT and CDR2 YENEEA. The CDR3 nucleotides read TGTGCCAGCAGCCCCAGCGGGCAGGCAGGCTACACCTTC. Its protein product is CASSPSGQAGYTF.